This T cell receptor beta chain comes out of a study of T cells in Graves' hyperthyroidism and ophthalmopathy. Study in general: Upon initial diagnosis and before any treatment, peripheral blood was collected.

This clonotype was observed a few times. The V and J ends lost 1 base and 0 bases respectively, with 7 bases between them. CDR1 is SGHAT, CDR2 FQNNGV, per germline. The CDR3 has 15 amino acids. Researchers took RNA transcripts and amplified the TCR beta CDR3 regions from them. Carried out on the TCR CDR3, a first-round RT-PCR used the HTBI primer set. One entry per CDR3 protein, called by TCRdb with MiXCR from the multiplex PCR reads. Among more than 550,000 distinct CDR3 sequences, 17% were seen once, and the ten largest hold around 15%. Sequencing used blood. The genes are TRBV11-2 and TRBJ1-5; the D is unclear. This clonotype was sampled from a man aged 50 to 59 with Graves' hyperthyroidism. The DNA of the CDR3 is TGTGCCAGCAGCTTAGCTTGGGGTAGCAATCAGCCCCAGCATTTT. Protein: CASSLAWGSNQPQHF.